This T cell receptor beta chain was captured in a study of T-cell reconstitution after alpha-beta-depleted transplantation in children. Unique molecular identifiers were used to barcode this TCRbeta library. TCRdb re-analysed the PCR reads in MiXCR, keeping a single row per CDR3 protein. The profile shows around 410,000 distinct CDR3 sequences, approximately 11% of them singletons. CDR1 and CDR2 from the germline V gene are SGHRS and YFSETQ. The V segment lost 4 bases and the J segment 4 bases; nucleotides outside the gene matches: 10. The CDR3 length is 16 residues. This clonotype was recorded a few times.

The sequence was obtained from a human donor who donated a stem cell graft to a child with acute myeloid leukemia. The chain recombines TRBV5-1 with TRBJ2-1; 8 nucleotides line up with TRBD2. Specimen: PBMCs from the stem cell graft donor, collected from the stem cell graft. DNA of the CDR3: TGCGCCAGCAGCCCGGGTACGGGGGGGCGGTACAATGAGCAGTTCTTC. It codes for CASSPGTGGRYNEQFF.